The text below deals with one TCR beta chain. The antigen is not known. The PCR ran on 60 Vbeta and 13 Jbeta primers. The table came from immunoSEQ multiplex PCR; TCRdb's copy has only in-frame clones and leaves some out. The data hold fewer than 120,000 clones, with around four fifths observed a single time. The V gene's germline CDR1 is PRHDT and CDR2 FYEKMQ (reference sequence). Trimming removed 5 bases from V and 0 bases from J, with 25 bases in between. The length of the CDR3 is 19 residues. This entry belongs to a study of cytomegalovirus exposure and HLA in healthy donors. Overall study findings and caveats: Evidence from a later analysis indicated that most CMV-associated TCR beta chains looked HLA-restricted. Rarity held for most TCR sequences, but there were some public TCRs that occurred in many donors. V- and J-gene trimming in TCR beta was tied to a missense DCLRE1C variant by an analysis performed later. TCR beta sequences reportedly predicted most subjects' HLA-A and HLA-B alleles accurately.

This receptor was identified in a man aged 25 to 40 in good health and CMV-seropositive. The V and J genes are TRBV13 and TRBJ1-1; weak D call: TRBD1 (6 bases). Specimen: PBMCs. The CDR3 sequence: CASSPRDTRAEIMNTEAFF. CDR3 in DNA: TGTGCCAGCAGCCCCCGGGACACCCGGGCGGAGATCATGAACACTGAAGCTTTCTTT.